This passage covers 17 T cell receptor beta chains from one sample sequenced in a study of blood T cell repertoires in COVID-19. Profiled with immunoSEQ multiplex PCR; TCRdb holds only in-frame clones, not every one. The data contain a few hundred thousand clones, 70% to 90% of them singletons. The sequenced material came from PBMCs or T cells enriched from blood (not recorded which). Receptor source: a man in his thirties or forties who had recovered from COVID-19.

J is TRBJ1-5 and V is TRBV2; 10 bases map to TRBD1. CDR1 SNHLY and CDR2 FYNNEI come from the germline V gene. After removal of 8 bases from V and 6 bases from J, the junction contained 7 bases not matched to a gene. The CDR3 is made up of 14 amino acids. The CDR3 region is CASGGQGMVQPQHF. The CDR3 coding sequence is TGTGCCAGCGGGGGACAGGGGATGGTTCAGCCCCAGCATTTT.

This clone was recorded at least ten times. The J gene is TRBJ2-2, the V gene TRBV4-3; D is possibly TRBD2 (6 bases). The V end was cut by 4 bases, the J end by 6 bases, with 18 bases between. The germline V gene encodes CDR1 LGHNA and CDR2 YSLEER. The length of the CDR3 is 16 residues. CDR3 DNA: TGCGCCAGCAGCCGGGGCGGGAACGACGTTTCCGGGGAGCTGTTTTTT. This encodes CASSRGGNDVSGELFF.

This chain connects TRBV5-1 to TRBJ1-1, with 8 positions matching TRBD1. V lost 5 bases and J lost 1; bases outside the gene matches: 13. The CDR3 spans 17 residues. Germline V CDR1 and CDR2: SGHRS, YFSETQ. In DNA, the CDR3 is TGCGCCAGCAGGGGATCAAGCCGGACAGGGAGGAACACTGAAGCTTTCTTT. Protein sequence: CASRGSSRTGRNTEAFF.

V usage is TRBV7-9 and J usage is TRBJ1-2, with 9 bases identical to TRBD1. The CDR3 is 14 amino acids. Trimming cost V 2 bases and J 8 bases; bases outside gene matches: 6. CDR1 and CDR2 (germline): SEHNR, FQNEAQ (reference sequence). In DNA form, the CDR3 reads TGTGCCAGCAGCTTATGGGGACAGGGTGGCGGCTACACCTTC. Its translation: CASSLWGQGGGYTF.

The chain combines TRBV6-4 with TRBJ2-3, with 7 positions matching TRBD2. From germline, CDR1 is MRHNA and CDR2 SNTAGT. This CDR3 contains 14 residues. V gave up 0 bases and J gave up 4 bases; unmatched junction bases: 1. Here the CDR3 DNA reads TGTGCCAGCAGTGACTCGGGGGGGGCAGATACGCAGTATTTT. Its protein is CASSDSGGADTQYF.

This sequence joins TRBV27 and TRBJ2-3; TRBD2 agrees at 7 bases. The germline V gene has CDR1 MNHEY and CDR2 SMNVEV (reference sequence). V was clipped by 2 bases and J by 1 base; unmatched bases: 12. The CDR3 sequence is 18 residues long. The CDR3 DNA reads TGTGCCAGCAGTTTAAAAACCCAGACTAGCTTCCGCACAGATACGCAGTATTTT. Its protein is CASSLKTQTSFRTDTQYF.

The CDR3 bases are TGTGCCAGCAGCAGGGGGCCCAGCTCCTACGAGCAGTACTTC. This gives the protein CASSRGPSSYEQYF. The chain recombines TRBV5-5 with TRBJ2-7; 7 bases agree with TRBD1. Germline V CDR1 and CDR2: SGHKS, YYEKEE (reference sequence). CDR3 length equals 14 residues. J gave up 0 bases and V 4 bases, and 4 bases lay outside the gene matches.

The J gene is TRBJ1-5, the V gene TRBV3-1 (or the pseudogene TRBV3-2); no reliable D call. V was pared by 4 bases and J by 1 base, with 8 bases between. Germline CDR1 is LGHDT and CDR2 is YNNKEL (reference sequence). The CDR3 runs 14 residues. The CDR3 sequence is CASSPSHSNQPQHF. The CDR3 DNA is TGTGCCAGCAGCCCTAGCCACAGCAATCAGCCCCAGCATTTT.

The chain recombines TRBV29-1 with TRBJ1-1, with a tentative D call TRBD1 (5 bases). V lost 2 bases, J lost 4 bases, and 14 bases lay in between. CDR3 length: 14 amino acids. CDR1 and CDR2 from the germline V gene are SQVTM and ANQGSEA. The CDR3 sequence is CSVEKRQGGTEAFF. Here the CDR3 DNA reads TGCAGCGTTGAAAAAAGGCAGGGTGGCACTGAAGCTTTCTTT.

The CDR3 spells CASRHDRSYEQYF. CDR3 sequence (DNA): TGTGCCAGCAGGCATGACAGGTCCTACGAGCAGTACTTC. V is TRBV7-8 and J is TRBJ2-7; D possibly corresponds to TRBD1 (6 bases). Deletions cut 6 bases from V and 1 base from J, with 10 bases between. CDR1 SGHVS and CDR2 FQNEAQ come from the germline V gene. There are 13 residues in the CDR3.

CDR3 sequence (DNA): TGTGCCAGCAGCCAAGAAACGGGGGCCCAGTACTTC. As protein: CASSQETGAQYF. The genes are TRBV7-9 and TRBJ2-5; D may be TRBD2 (6 bases). The V gene lost 5 bases and the J gene lost 9 bases, with 13 bases spanning the gap. The CDR3 is 12 residues long. From germline, CDR1 is SEHNR and CDR2 FQNEAQ (reference sequence).

The CDR3 DNA follows: TGTGCCAGCAGCTTATCAGTCAGATCTCACGAGCAGTACTTC. Protein product: CASSLSVRSHEQYF. V and J are TRBV7-3 and TRBJ2-7; D gene uncertain. This CDR3 is built from 14 residues. V dropped 2 bases and J dropped 5 bases, with 13 bases sitting between them. CDR1 and CDR2 from the germline V gene are SGHTA and FQGTGA.

The CDR3 protein is CASSIRRSLGKLGINYGYTF. The CDR3 nucleotides are TGTGCCAGTAGTATACGTCGCAGCCTGGGGAAGCTCGGGATTAACTATGGCTACACCTTC. This chain connects TRBV19 to TRBJ1-2; D remains unclear. V was cut by 2 bases and J by 1 base, with 26 bases left in between. Germline V gives CDR1 LNHDA, CDR2 SQIVND (reference sequence). The CDR3 length is 20 residues.

The chain has TRBV6-5 and TRBJ1-5; D is ambiguous. Trimming shortened V by 5 bases and J by 8 bases, and 10 bases separated the two germline ends. Germline loops: CDR1 MNHEY, CDR2 SVGAGI. The CDR3 contains 12 residues. The CDR3, as DNA: TGTGCCAGCAGTCGCTCCGGTGAGCCCCAGCATTTT. Translated, it gives CASSRSGEPQHF.

V gene TRBV18 combines with J gene TRBJ1-1; a possible D gene is TRBD1 (6 bases). CDR1 and CDR2 from the germline V gene are KGHSH and LQKENI. The V end lost 6 bases, the J end lost 7 bases, and 9 bases lay between the germline ends. There are 11 residues in the CDR3. The CDR3 DNA reads TGTGCCAGCTCGGGGGCAGATGAAGCTTTCTTT. This encodes CASSGADEAFF. Using reference TRBV18 and TRBJ1-1 for the parts outside the CDR3, the full variable domain is NAGVMQNPRHLVRRRGQEARLRCSPMKGHSHVYWYRQLPEEGLKFMVYLQKENIIDESGMPKERFSAEFPKEGPSILRIQQVVRGDSAAYFCASSGADEAFFGQGTRLTVV.

The V gene is TRBV27, the J gene TRBJ1-6; unclear D gene. CDR3 size: 16 residues. Per the germline V gene, CDR1 is MNHEY and CDR2 is SMNVEV (reference sequence). The V end lost 9 bases, the J end lost 2 bases, and 17 bases lay between the germline ends. CDR3 residues: CASSPQLRAYNSPLHF. CDR3 in DNA: TGTGCCAGTAGCCCTCAGCTCAGAGCCTATAATTCACCCCTCCACTTT.

J is TRBJ2-7 and V is TRBV4-3, with D possibly being TRBD1 (5 bases). This CDR3 spans 13 amino acids. Germline assignment: CDR1 LGHNA and CDR2 YSLEER. Trimming removed 0 bases from V and 4 bases from J, with 7 bases in between. CDR3 amino acids: CASSQEAGYEQYF. Written as DNA, the CDR3 is TGCGCCAGCAGCCAAGAAGCAGGGTACGAGCAGTACTTC.